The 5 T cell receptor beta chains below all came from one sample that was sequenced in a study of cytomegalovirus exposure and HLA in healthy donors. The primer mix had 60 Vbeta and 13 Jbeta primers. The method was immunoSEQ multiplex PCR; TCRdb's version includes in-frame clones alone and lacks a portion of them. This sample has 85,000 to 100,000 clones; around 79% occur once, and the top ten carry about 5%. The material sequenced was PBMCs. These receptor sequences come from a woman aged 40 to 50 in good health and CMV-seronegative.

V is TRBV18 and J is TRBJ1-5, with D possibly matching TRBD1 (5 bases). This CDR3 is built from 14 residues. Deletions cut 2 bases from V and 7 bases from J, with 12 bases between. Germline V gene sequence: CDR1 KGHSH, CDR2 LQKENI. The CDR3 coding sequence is TGTGCCAGCTCACCAGAACAGGTTGTACAGCCCCAGCATTTT. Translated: CASSPEQVVQPQHF.

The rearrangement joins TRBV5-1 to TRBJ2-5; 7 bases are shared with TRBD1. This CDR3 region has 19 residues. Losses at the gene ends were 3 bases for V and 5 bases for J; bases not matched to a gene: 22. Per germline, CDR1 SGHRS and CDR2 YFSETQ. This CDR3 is CASSSPAPAGTVQGETQYF. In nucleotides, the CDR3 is TGCGCCAGCAGCTCCCCAGCCCCGGCTGGGACAGTTCAGGGGGAGACCCAGTACTTC.

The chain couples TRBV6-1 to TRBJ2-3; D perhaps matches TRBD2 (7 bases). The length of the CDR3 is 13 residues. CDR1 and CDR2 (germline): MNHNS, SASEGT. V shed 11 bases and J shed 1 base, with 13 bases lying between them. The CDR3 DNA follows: TGTGCCGGGCGGGGGCGGGGCACAGATACGCAGTATTTT. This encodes CAGRGRGTDTQYF.

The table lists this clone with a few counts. Here the CDR3 reads CASSPLDVQGMSGYTF. For the CDR3, the DNA is TGTGCCAGCTCACCCCTGGACGTACAGGGGATGAGTGGCTACACCTTC. This chain connects TRBV18 to TRBJ1-2; 7 bases are shared with TRBD1. The CDR3 has 16 amino acids. The junction had 14 bases not matched to a gene; V was cut back by 3 bases and J by 7 bases. Per the germline V gene, CDR1 is KGHSH and CDR2 is LQKENI.

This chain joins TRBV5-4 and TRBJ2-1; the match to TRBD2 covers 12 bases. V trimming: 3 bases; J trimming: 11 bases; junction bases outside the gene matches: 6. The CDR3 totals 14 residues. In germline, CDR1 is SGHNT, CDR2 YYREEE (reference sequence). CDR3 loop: CASSSRTSGAKQFF. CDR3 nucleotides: TGTGCCAGCAGCTCCCGGACTAGCGGGGCCAAGCAGTTCTTC.